What follows describes a single TCR beta chain. There is no known antigen for this receptor. No base quality information exists; no much larger clone differs at one position. TCRbeta CDR3 regions were amplified from genomic DNA using the immunoSEQ Assay, a bias-controlled multiplex PCR. On the authors' methods: Nucleated cell counts per sample were estimated from amplification of reference gene primers within the assay. To quantify the absolute abundance of each unique TCRbeta CDR3 rearrangement, sequence reads were collapsed and filtered. For each sample, productive Simpson clonality was calculated as the square root of Simpson's diversity index over productive rearrangements. TCRdb mirrors the immuneACCESS table, restricted to in-frame sequences. Some clones are absent from its copies; in checked studies, under half trace to an unresolved V gene, and the reason for the others is unknown. That table furnishes V, J and clone size, whereas the DNA furnished D and trimming. Present in this sample are about 180,000 clones, more than 65% of which were seen just once. Clones ranked in the top ten supply roughly 15% of the sample.

The source of the sample is a study of blood T cell repertoires in COVID-19 (dated by TCRdb to between 2020 and 2021). Background on the whole study: Samples from collaborators originated in the United States, Italy and Spain and spanned both the acute and convalescent phases of COVID-19. The material from the prospective study consisted of cDNA or gDNA derived from T cells, B-cell-depleted T cells, or PBMCs. Subjects who had been exposed to COVID-19, were actively infected with it, or had recovered from it provided the deeply sampled blood TCRbeta repertoires that made up the dataset. The repertoires were made available in a free public database intended to serve as a resource for research on the immune response to SARS-CoV-2. The samples were drawn from the first 160 participants of the ongoing ImmuneRACE study and from roughly 1,300 subjects provided by 6 global collaborators. Sample metadata almost always included a de-identified subject ID, COVID-19 status, age in years and sex. Where HLA class I and class II types were available, the types were taken from metadata supplied by the sample provider, not from assay-based typing. Overall study outcomes, separate from this receptor: The amount of clinical and demographic metadata varied by source and participant and was provided uncurated.

Participants in the prospective study were aged about 18 to 89 years, lived in about two dozen United States geographic areas, and enrolled through a virtual design. Cohort assignment in the prospective study relied on participant-reported clinical history from a screening survey and a study questionnaire. ImmuneRACE Cohort 3 recovered participants were defined by two consecutive negative NP/OP PCR tests, healthcare professional clearance, or symptom resolution. Each participant in the prospective study had whole blood, serum and a nasopharyngeal or oropharyngeal swab collected by mobile phlebotomists. Additional blood draws and questionnaires over an approximately two-month period could optionally be provided by prospective study participants. Blood samples from the prospective study were shipped frozen or at room temperature prior to DNA extraction. The TCR comes from a middle-aged man who had recovered from COVID-19. The sequenced sample consisted of PBMCs or T cells enriched from blood (not recorded which).

The sequence in DNA is TGTGCCAGCTCCCCTACGGGGGGGTCCTATGGCTACACCTTC. Translated, it reads CASSPTGGSYGYTF. The sequence links TRBV6-5 to TRBJ1-2, and the D gene may be TRBD1, 5 bases matching. For CDR1 and CDR2, the germline V gene lists MNHEY and SVGAGI. Counted from cysteine to phenylalanine, this CDR3 has 14 amino acids. Only CDR3 DNA is held: 42 bases, read in frame from base 1. Between the V and J ends, shortened by 8 bases and 4 bases respectively, the junction contains 17 bases.